What follows are 21 T cell receptor beta chains derived from one specimen sequenced in a study of T cells after yellow fever vaccination. TCRdb fed the 5' RACE reads into MiXCR, producing one record per CDR3 protein. The table lists about 230,000 distinct CDR3 sequences, around 6.7% of them singletons. Sample: CD4+ T cells sorted from PBMCs, taken on the day of the yellow fever booster vaccination. Source of these receptors: a man under 40 who received the YFV17D yellow fever vaccine.

This clonotype was picked up a small number of times. V usage is TRBV5-1 and J usage is TRBJ2-6; 7 nucleotides align to TRBD1. Trimming removed 4 bases from V and 2 bases from J; junction bases left unmatched: 3. This CDR3 comprises 15 residues. CDR1 is SGHRS, CDR2 YFSETQ, per germline. CDR3 amino acids: CASSGGQPGANVLTF. The CDR3 nucleotides are TGCGCCAGCAGCGGGGGACAGCCTGGGGCCAACGTCCTGACTTTC.

In its sample, this clonotype was seen many times. CDR3 nucleotides: TGTGCCAGCAGCCAGAGACTGTCAGGGGAGCAGTACTTC. Translated: CASSQRLSGEQYF. The V and J genes are TRBV4-2 and TRBJ2-7; possibly TRBD1 for D (5 bases). Trimming stripped 3 bases from V and 7 bases from J, with 13 bases between. Germline V gene data show CDR1 as LGHNA and CDR2 as YNFKEQ. CDR3 length equals 13 residues.

The CDR3 loop reads CASSPRAGANVLTF. The CDR3 bases are TGCGCCAGCAGCCCTCGGGCTGGGGCCAACGTCCTGACTTTC. The J gene is TRBJ2-6, the V gene TRBV5-1; no reliable D call. Germline CDR1 is SGHRS and CDR2 is YFSETQ. CDR3 length: 14 residues. Trimming pared 4 bases from V and 2 bases from J, leaving 7 bases between.

The chain joins TRBV7-2 to TRBJ2-7; 7 positions match TRBD1. V dropped 1 base and J dropped 4; count of bases not matched to a gene: 4. The germline CDR1 and CDR2 sequences are SGHTA and FQGNSA. The CDR3 covers 14 residues. The CDR3 loop reads CASSLGGQIYEQYF. CDR3 nucleotides: TGTGCCAGCAGCTTAGGGGGACAGATATACGAGCAGTACTTC. The complete variable domain, with remaining parts taken from reference TRBV7-2 and TRBJ2-7, reads GAGVSQSPSNKVTEKGKDVELRCDPISGHTALYWYRQSLGQGLEFLIYFQGNSAPDKSGLPSDRFSAERTGGSVSTLTIQRTQQEDSAVYLCASSLGGQIYEQYFGPGTRLTVT.

V gene TRBV5-1 combines with J gene TRBJ2-7, with TRBD1 matching over 10 bases. CDR3 length: 14 amino acids. J was trimmed by 2 bases and V by 6 bases; bases with no gene match: 5. Germline CDR1 SGHRS, CDR2 YFSETQ. The CDR3 nucleotides read TGCGCCAGCAATGTTGGGACAGGGGCCTACGAGCAGTACTTC. It is translated as CASNVGTGAYEQYF. Based on the CDR3 plus reference TRBV5-1 and TRBJ2-7, the full variable domain is KAGVTQTPRYLIKTRGQQVTLSCSPISGHRSVSWYQQTPGQGLQFLFEYFSETQRNKGNFPGRFSGRQFSNSRSEMNVSTLELGDSALYLCASNVGTGAYEQYFGPGTRLTVT.

This clonotype was found many times. The rearrangement links TRBV7-9 to TRBJ2-1; TRBD2 aligns across 14 bases. V shed 5 bases and J 8 bases; nucleotides not matched to a gene: 8. The CDR3 totals 16 residues. CDR1 is SEHNR and CDR2 is FQNEAQ in the germline V gene (reference sequence). The CDR3 protein is CASSLPGLAGAYEQFF. Written as DNA, the CDR3 is TGTGCCAGCAGCCTCCCGGGACTAGCGGGAGCATATGAGCAGTTCTTC.

This clonotype was observed many times. The chain employs TRBV12-3 or TRBV12-4 and TRBJ2-1; the D gene is possibly TRBD2 (6 bases). This CDR3 region has 11 residues. Trimming cost V 7 bases and J 10 bases, with 11 bases left between them. CDR3 sequence reads: CASTLGGEQFF. CDR3 DNA sequence: TGTGCCAGCACCCTCGGAGGGGAGCAGTTCTTC.

The rearrangement joins TRBV5-6 to TRBJ2-6, with D tentatively TRBD1 (5 bases). There are 13 residues in the CDR3. Germline V gene data show CDR1 as SGHDT and CDR2 as YYEEEE. V lost 7 bases and J 5 bases, leaving 10 bases between the germline ends. The CDR3 DNA is TGTGCCAGCTCGGACACCAGGGCCAACGTCCTGACTTTC. Its translation: CASSDTRANVLTF.

This clonotype was counted many times. The rearrangement links TRBV7-6 to TRBJ2-1; D could derive from TRBD1 or TRBD2 (5 bases each). The CDR3 loop spans 15 amino acids. Trimming stripped 4 bases from V and 1 base from J, with 11 bases between. Germline CDR1 is SGHVS and CDR2 is FNYEAQ. Here the CDR3 DNA reads TGTGCCAGCAGCTGGGGCGGGCAATCCTACAATGAGCAGTTCTTC. It translates to CASSWGGQSYNEQFF.

This chain uses TRBV20-1 with TRBJ2-1, with 7 bases that match TRBD2. The CDR3 extends over 13 amino acids. CDR1 and CDR2 from the germline V gene are DFQATT and SNEGSKA (reference sequence). J gave up 7 bases and V 6 bases, and 9 bases lay outside the gene matches. The CDR3 nucleotides are TGCAGTGCCAGTTCCGGGGGGAGGAATGAGCAGTTCTTC. It encodes CSASSGGRNEQFF.

The chain is built from TRBV20-1 and TRBJ2-7, with 8 positions matching TRBD2. The V gene's germline CDR1 is DFQATT and CDR2 SNEGSKA (reference sequence). V lost 1 base and J lost 2; bases outside the gene matches: 13. This CDR3 spans 17 amino acids. The DNA of the CDR3 is TGCAGTGCTAGAGCCGCGGGCACTAGCGGAAGGACCTACGAGCAGTACTTC. Residues: CSARAAGTSGRTYEQYF.

This clonotype was recorded a few times. The chain has TRBV6-1 and TRBJ1-6; no clear D gene. The V gene's germline CDR1 is MNHNS and CDR2 SASEGT. CDR3 length: 15 amino acids. V lost 7 bases and J 7 bases, leaving 17 bases between the germline ends. CDR3 amino acids: CASKPGERSNSPLHF. CDR3 sequence (DNA): TGTGCCAGCAAGCCTGGGGAAAGGTCGAATTCACCCCTCCACTTT.

The rearrangement joins TRBV6-5 to TRBJ1-1, with no clear D. With 0 bases removed from V and 4 bases from J, the gap between germline ends came to 12 bases. This CDR3 contains 15 residues. Germline CDR1 is MNHEY and CDR2 is SVGAGI. The CDR3 is CASSYSSSAGTEAFF. CDR3 bases: TGTGCCAGCAGTTACTCGAGTTCGGCGGGCACTGAAGCTTTCTTT.

The table lists this clonotype with a few counts. The chain has TRBV6-5 and TRBJ1-1; D ambiguous. CDR3 length equals 16 residues. Germline assignment: CDR1 MNHEY and CDR2 SVGAGI. Trimming pared 3 bases from V and 1 base from J, leaving 15 bases between. The CDR3 sequence is CASSYFLGSGNTEAFF. In nucleotides, the CDR3 is TGTGCCAGCAGTTATTTCCTGGGGTCGGGGAACACTGAAGCTTTCTTT.

The V call is TRBV7-9, the J call TRBJ2-1, with 7 bases lining up with TRBD2. The germline V gene encodes CDR1 SEHNR and CDR2 FQNEAQ (reference sequence). The V and J ends lost 3 bases and 4 bases, in that order; junction bases with no gene match: 6. This CDR3 region has 15 residues. CDR3 protein: CASSFRGGIYNEQFF. CDR3 DNA sequence: TGTGCCAGCAGCTTTAGGGGAGGGATTTACAATGAGCAGTTCTTC.

This clonotype was counted between two and nine times. The chain couples TRBV24-1 to TRBJ2-1; no firm D call. Between the trimmed V and J ends, which lost 1 base and 10 bases, there was a span of 10 bases. Germline values: CDR1 KGHDR, CDR2 SFDVKD. There are 13 residues in the CDR3. CDR3 bases: TGTGCCACCAGTGATTTCCCCAACTACGAGCAGTTCTTC. Translation gives CATSDFPNYEQFF.

This clonotype has only a few counts. The chain has TRBV15 and TRBJ2-3; 8 bases are a match to TRBD2. After removal of 7 bases from V and 2 bases from J, the junction contained 5 bases not matched to a gene. The germline V gene encodes CDR1 LNHNV and CDR2 YYDKDF (reference sequence). This CDR3 is built from 14 residues. The chain's CDR3 is CATKAGGPTDTQYF. CDR3 bases: TGTGCCACCAAGGCGGGAGGCCCCACAGATACGCAGTATTTT. The full variable domain, its missing parts supplied by reference TRBV15 and TRBJ2-3, is DAMVIQNPRYQVTQFGKPVTLSCSQTLNHNVMYWYQQKSSQAPKLLFHYYDKDFNNEADTPDNFQSRRPNTSFCFLDIRSPGLGDTAMYLCATKAGGPTDTQYFGPGTRLTVL.

This clonotype has a handful of counts. The chain is built from TRBV20-1 and TRBJ2-5; unclear D gene. Germline V gene sequence: CDR1 DFQATT, CDR2 SNEGSKA (reference sequence). The CDR3 is 12 residues long. V lost 1 base and J lost 5, with 8 bases in between. The chain's CDR3 is CSARGAAETQYF. CDR3 bases: TGCAGTGCTAGAGGGGCAGCGGAGACCCAGTACTTC.

Many counts were recorded for this clonotype. This sequence joins TRBV2 and TRBJ2-2; D ambiguous. V was trimmed by 6 bases and J by 4 bases, leaving 6 bases between them. The CDR3 has 12 amino acids. Germline V lookup: CDR1 SNHLY, CDR2 FYNNEI. This CDR3 is CASRQFTGELFF. CDR3 nucleotides: TGTGCCAGCAGACAATTCACCGGGGAGCTGTTTTTT.

This clonotype was found a few times. The genes are TRBV7-9 and TRBJ2-1; 7 bases align to TRBD2. The CDR3 has 15 residues. Germline assignment: CDR1 SEHNR and CDR2 FQNEAQ (reference sequence). V was clipped by 5 bases and J by 5 bases; unmatched bases: 9. CDR3 residues: CASSLLLAQDNEQFF. CDR3 nucleotides: TGTGCCAGCAGCCTGTTACTAGCGCAGGACAATGAGCAGTTCTTC.

Worth noting for this clonotype: At one end the junction does not follow the germline gene, possibly because of a read error. The chain employs TRBV6-2 or TRBV6-3 and TRBJ1-2, with D tentatively TRBD1 (6 bases). Germline lookup yields CDR1 MNHEY and CDR2 SVGEGT. The CDR3 runs to 13 residues. The CDR3 bases are TGTGCCAGCACTTACCTCGGACAGTATGGCTACACCTTC. The encoded protein is CASTYLGQYGYTF.